This T cell receptor beta chain was obtained from a study of blood T cell repertoires in COVID-19. TCRdb keeps only in-frame clones here, not all; method: immunoSEQ multiplex PCR. The table lists about 210,000 clones, roughly 79% of them singletons, with about 8.9% in the top ten. The CDR3 is 17 residues long. In germline, CDR1 is SGHTA, CDR2 FQGTGA. Trimming shortened V by 1 base and J by 0 bases, and 12 bases separated the two germline ends. This TCR was recovered from a woman between 50 and 59 years old with acute COVID-19. Sequenced: PBMCs or T cells enriched from blood (not recorded which). The chain has TRBV7-3 and TRBJ2-2; unclear D gene. The CDR3 region has the DNA TGTGCCAGCAGCTTAATCGAGTACCAGGCGAACACCGGGGAGCTGTTTTTT. Translating gives CASSLIEYQANTGELFF.